The present T cell receptor (beta chain) was sequenced within a study of shared clonotypes between healthy human individuals. Clones were sequenced by immunoSEQ multiplex PCR, and TCRdb holds only the in-frame ones, with some missing. The sample includes around 1.9 million clones, about 93% of them seen just once. Germline CDR1 reads LNHDA; CDR2 reads SQIVND (reference sequence). This CDR3 has 14 residues. The ends were cut back, 6 bases at V and 4 bases at J, with 13 bases in the middle. Naive CD8 cells, CD45RO-negative and positively selected for CCR7, excluded terminally differentiated effector memory CD45RA+ cells. About this clone: Other nucleotide sequences in the sample specify the same CDR3.

The receptor was derived from a man between 18 and 29 years old in good health. Some clones in this sample may be carry-over from other donors' samples. Sequenced material: naive CD8+ T cells from PBMCs. The V call is TRBV19, the J call TRBJ2-1, with D possibly TRBD2 on 6 matching bases. CDR3 protein: CASRVSGLYNEQFF. DNA for the CDR3: TGTGCCAGTAGGGTAAGCGGGCTTTACAATGAGCAGTTCTTC.